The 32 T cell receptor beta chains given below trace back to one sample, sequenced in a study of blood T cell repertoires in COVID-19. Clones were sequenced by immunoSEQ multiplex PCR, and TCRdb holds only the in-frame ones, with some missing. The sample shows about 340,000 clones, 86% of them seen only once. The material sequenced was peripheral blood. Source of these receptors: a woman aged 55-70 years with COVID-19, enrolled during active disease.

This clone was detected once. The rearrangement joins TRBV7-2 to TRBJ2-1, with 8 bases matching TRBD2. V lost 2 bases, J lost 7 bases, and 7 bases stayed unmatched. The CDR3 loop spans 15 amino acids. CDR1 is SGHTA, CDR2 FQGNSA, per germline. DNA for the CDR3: TGTGCCAGCAGCTTACCGGGGGGGGGCCGAAATGAGCAGTTCTTC. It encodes CASSLPGGGRNEQFF.

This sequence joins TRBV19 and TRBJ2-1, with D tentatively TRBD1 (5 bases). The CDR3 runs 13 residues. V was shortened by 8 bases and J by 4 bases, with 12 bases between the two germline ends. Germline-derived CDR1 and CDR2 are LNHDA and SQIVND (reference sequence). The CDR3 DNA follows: TGTGCCAGTTCGGGCAGGGTTTACAATGAGCAGTTCTTC. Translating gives CASSGRVYNEQFF.

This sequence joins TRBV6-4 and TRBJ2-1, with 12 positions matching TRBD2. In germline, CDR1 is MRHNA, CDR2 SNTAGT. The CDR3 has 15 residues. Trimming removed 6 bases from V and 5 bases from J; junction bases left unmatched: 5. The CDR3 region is CASSPLAGGDNEQFF. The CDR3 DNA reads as TGTGCCAGCAGCCCACTAGCGGGGGGCGACAATGAGCAGTTCTTC.

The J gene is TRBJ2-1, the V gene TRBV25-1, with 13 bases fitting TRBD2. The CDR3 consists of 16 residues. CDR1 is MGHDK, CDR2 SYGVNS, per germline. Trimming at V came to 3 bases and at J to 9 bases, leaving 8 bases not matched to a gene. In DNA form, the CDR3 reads TGTGCCAGCAGTGACACTAGCGGGGGGGTATATATTGAGCAGTTCTTC. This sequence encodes CASSDTSGGVYIEQFF.

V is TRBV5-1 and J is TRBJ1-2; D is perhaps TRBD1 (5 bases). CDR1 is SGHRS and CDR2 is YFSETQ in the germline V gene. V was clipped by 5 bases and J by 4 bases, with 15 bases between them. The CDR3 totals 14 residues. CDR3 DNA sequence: TGCGCCAGCAGTGTGGGGGGACTATCCTATGGCTACACCTTC. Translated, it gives CASSVGGLSYGYTF. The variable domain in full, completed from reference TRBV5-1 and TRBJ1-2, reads KAGVTQTPRYLIKTRGQQVTLSCSPISGHRSVSWYQQTPGQGLQFLFEYFSETQRNKGNFPGRFSGRQFSNSRSEMNVSTLELGDSALYLCASSVGGLSYGYTFGSGTRLTVV.

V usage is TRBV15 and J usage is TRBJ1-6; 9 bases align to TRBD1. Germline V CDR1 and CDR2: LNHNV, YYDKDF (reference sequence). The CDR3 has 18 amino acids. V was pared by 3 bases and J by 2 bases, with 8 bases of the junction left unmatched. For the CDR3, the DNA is TGTGCCACCAGCAGGCTGGGACAGGGAACCCCCTATAATTCACCCCTCCACTTT. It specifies CATSRLGQGTPYNSPLHF.

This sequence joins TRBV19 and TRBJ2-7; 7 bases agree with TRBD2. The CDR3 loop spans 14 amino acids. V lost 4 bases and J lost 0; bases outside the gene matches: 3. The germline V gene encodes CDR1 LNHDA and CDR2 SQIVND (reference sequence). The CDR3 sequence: CASSTLADSYEQYF. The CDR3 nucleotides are TGTGCCAGTAGTACCCTAGCGGACTCCTACGAGCAGTACTTC. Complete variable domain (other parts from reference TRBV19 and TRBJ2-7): DGGITQSPKYLFRKEGQNVTLSCEQNLNHDAMYWYRQDPGQGLRLIYYSQIVNDFQKGDIAEGYSVSREKKESFPLTVTSAQKNPTAFYLCASSTLADSYEQYFGPGTRLTVT.

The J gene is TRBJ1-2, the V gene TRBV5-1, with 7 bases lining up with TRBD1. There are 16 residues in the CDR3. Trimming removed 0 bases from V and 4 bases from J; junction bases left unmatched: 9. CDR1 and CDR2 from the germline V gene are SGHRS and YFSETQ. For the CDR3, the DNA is TGCGCCAGCAGCTTGGGGCCGGAGGGGGCCGGCTATGGCTACACCTTC. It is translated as CASSLGPEGAGYGYTF. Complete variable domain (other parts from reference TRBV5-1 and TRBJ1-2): KAGVTQTPRYLIKTRGQQVTLSCSPISGHRSVSWYQQTPGQGLQFLFEYFSETQRNKGNFPGRFSGRQFSNSRSEMNVSTLELGDSALYLCASSLGPEGAGYGYTFGSGTRLTVV.

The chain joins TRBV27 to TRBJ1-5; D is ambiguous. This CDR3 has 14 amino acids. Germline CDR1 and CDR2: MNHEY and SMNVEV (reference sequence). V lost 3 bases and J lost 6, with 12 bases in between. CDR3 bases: TGTGCCAGCAGTTTGAAGGCCAGCGCTCAGCCCCAGCATTTT. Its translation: CASSLKASAQPQHF.

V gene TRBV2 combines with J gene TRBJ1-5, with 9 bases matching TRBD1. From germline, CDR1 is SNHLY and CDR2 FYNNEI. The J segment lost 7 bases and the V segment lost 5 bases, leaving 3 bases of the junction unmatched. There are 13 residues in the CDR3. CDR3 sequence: CASSKQGAQPQHF. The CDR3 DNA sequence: TGTGCCAGCAGTAAACAGGGGGCACAGCCCCAGCATTTT.

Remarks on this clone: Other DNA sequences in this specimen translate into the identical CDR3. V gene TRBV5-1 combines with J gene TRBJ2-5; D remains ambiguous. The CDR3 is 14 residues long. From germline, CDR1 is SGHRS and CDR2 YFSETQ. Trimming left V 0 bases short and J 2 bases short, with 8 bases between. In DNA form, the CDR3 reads TGCGCCAGCAGCTTGGGAGGCGGTCAAGAGACCCAGTACTTC. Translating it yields CASSLGGGQETQYF.

CDR3 loop: CASSPAGLREKLFF. The CDR3 region has the DNA TGCGCCAGCAGCCCAGCGGGGTTAAGGGAAAAACTGTTTTTT. The chain links TRBV4-3 to TRBJ1-4; no clear D gene. Germline CDR1 is LGHNA and CDR2 is YSLEER. CDR3 length equals 14 residues. V was cut by 4 bases and J by 8 bases, with 14 bases left in between.

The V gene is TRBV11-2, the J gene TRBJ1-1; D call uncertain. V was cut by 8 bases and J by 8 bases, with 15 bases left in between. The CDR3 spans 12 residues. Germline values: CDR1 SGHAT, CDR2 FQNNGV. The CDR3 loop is CASLVLQTEAFF. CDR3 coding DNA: TGTGCCAGCCTAGTTCTGCAGACCGAAGCTTTCTTT.

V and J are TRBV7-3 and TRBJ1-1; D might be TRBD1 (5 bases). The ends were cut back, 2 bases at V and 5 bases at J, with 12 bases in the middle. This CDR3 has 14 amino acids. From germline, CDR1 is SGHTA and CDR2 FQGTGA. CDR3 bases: TGTGCCAGCAGCTTAGGGACTCTGGGTACTGAAGCTTTCTTT. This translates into CASSLGTLGTEAFF. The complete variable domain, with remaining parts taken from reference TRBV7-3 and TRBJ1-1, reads GAGVSQTPSNKVTEKGKYVELRCDPISGHTALYWYRQSLGQGPEFLIYFQGTGAADDSGLPNDRFFAVRPEGSVSTLKIQRTERGDSAVYLCASSLGTLGTEAFFGQGTRLTVV.

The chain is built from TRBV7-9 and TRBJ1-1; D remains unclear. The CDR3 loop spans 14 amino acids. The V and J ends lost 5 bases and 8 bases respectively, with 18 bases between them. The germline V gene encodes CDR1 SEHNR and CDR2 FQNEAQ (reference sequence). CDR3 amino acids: CASSHQAPEDEAFF. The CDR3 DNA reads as TGTGCCAGCAGCCATCAAGCCCCGGAGGACGAAGCTTTCTTT.

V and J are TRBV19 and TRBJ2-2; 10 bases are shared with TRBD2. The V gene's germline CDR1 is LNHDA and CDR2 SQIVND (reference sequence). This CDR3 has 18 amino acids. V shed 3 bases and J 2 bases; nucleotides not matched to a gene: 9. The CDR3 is CASSMALAGPFNTGELFF. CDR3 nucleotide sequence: TGTGCCAGTAGTATGGCACTAGCGGGACCCTTTAACACCGGGGAGCTGTTTTTT.

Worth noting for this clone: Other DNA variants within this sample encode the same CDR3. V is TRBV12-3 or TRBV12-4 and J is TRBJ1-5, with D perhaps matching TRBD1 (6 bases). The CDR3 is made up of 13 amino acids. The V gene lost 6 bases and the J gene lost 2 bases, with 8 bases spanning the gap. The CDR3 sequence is CASSRQGNQPQHF. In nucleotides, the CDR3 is TGTGCCAGCAGCCGACAGGGCAATCAGCCCCAGCATTTT.

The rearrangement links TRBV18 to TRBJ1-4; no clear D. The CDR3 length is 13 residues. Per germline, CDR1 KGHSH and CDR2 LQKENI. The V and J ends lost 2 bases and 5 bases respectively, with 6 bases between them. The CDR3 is CASSPTGNEKLFF. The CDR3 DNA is TGTGCCAGCTCACCAACGGGAAATGAAAAACTGTTTTTT.

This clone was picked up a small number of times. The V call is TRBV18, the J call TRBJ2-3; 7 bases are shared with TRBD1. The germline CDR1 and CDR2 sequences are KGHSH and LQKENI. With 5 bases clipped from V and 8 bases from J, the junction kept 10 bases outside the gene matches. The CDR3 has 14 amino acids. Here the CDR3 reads CASSSGQISGTQYF. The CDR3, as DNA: TGTGCCAGCTCATCGGGACAGATTTCGGGTACGCAGTATTTT.

The CDR3 coding sequence is TGTGCCAGCAGACAGGGGGCGAATGAGCAGTTCTTC. It translates to CASRQGANEQFF. The rearrangement joins TRBV11-3 to TRBJ2-1; TRBD1 matches at 9 bases. J gave up 7 bases and V 6 bases, and 1 base lay outside the gene matches. Germline V gene sequence: CDR1 SGHNT, CDR2 YENEEA. The CDR3 spans 12 residues.

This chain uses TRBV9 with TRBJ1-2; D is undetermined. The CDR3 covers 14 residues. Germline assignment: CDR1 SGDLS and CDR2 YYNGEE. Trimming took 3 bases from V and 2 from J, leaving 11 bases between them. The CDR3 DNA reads TGTGCCAGCAGCGCCGCGAGGGCCAACTATGGCTACACCTTC. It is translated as CASSAARANYGYTF.

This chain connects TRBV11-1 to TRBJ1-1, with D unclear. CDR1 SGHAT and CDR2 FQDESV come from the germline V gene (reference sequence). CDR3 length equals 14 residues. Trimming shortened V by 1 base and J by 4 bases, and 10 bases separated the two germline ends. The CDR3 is CASSLEEWSTEAFF. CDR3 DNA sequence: TGTGCCAGCAGCTTAGAGGAGTGGAGCACTGAAGCTTTCTTT.

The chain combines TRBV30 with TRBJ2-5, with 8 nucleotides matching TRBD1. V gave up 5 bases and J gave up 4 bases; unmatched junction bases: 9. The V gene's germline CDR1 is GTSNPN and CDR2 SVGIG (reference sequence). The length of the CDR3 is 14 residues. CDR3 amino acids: CAWGGQGALETQYF. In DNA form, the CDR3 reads TGTGCCTGGGGGGGGCAGGGGGCATTAGAGACCCAGTACTTC.

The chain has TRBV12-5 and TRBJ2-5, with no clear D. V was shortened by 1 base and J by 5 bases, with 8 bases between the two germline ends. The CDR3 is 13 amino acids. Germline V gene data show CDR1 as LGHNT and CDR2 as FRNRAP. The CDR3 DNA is TGTGCTAGTGGTTTGGAATACGCGGAGACCCAGTACTTC. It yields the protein CASGLEYAETQYF.

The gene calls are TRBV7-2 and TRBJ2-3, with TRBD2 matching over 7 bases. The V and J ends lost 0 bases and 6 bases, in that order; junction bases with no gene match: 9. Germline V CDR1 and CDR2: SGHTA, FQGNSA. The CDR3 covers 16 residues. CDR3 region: CASSLAGTTSGDTQYF. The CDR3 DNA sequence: TGTGCCAGCAGCTTAGCCGGGACTACATCGGGGGATACGCAGTATTTT.

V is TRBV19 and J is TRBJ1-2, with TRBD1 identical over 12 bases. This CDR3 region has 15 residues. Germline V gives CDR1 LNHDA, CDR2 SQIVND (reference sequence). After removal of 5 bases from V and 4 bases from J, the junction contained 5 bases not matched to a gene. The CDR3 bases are TGTGCCAGTAGTTCCGGGACAGGGGGCTCCTATGGCTACACCTTC. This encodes CASSSGTGGSYGYTF.

The CDR3 region is CASSPIMGGSGGTPQETQYF. As DNA, the CDR3 is TGTGCCAGCAGCCCGATAATGGGAGGGAGCGGGGGGACACCTCAAGAGACCCAGTACTTC. The chain couples TRBV4-2 to TRBJ2-5; 9 positions agree with TRBD2. The J segment lost 2 bases and the V segment lost 4 bases, leaving 20 bases of the junction unmatched. Germline values: CDR1 LGHNA, CDR2 YNFKEQ. This CDR3 region has 20 residues.

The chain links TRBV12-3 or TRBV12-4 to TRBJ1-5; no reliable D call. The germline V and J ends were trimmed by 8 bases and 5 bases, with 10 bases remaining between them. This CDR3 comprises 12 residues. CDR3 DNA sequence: TGTGCCAGCCGGCTGAGCGATCAGCCCCAGCATTTT. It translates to CASRLSDQPQHF.

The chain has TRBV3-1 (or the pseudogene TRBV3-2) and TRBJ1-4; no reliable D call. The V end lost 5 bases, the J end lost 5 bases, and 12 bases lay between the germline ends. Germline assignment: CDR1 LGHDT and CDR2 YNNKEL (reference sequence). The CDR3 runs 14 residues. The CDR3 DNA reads TGTGCCAGCAGCTCAGGTTACCGGAATGAAAAACTGTTTTTT. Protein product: CASSSGYRNEKLFF.

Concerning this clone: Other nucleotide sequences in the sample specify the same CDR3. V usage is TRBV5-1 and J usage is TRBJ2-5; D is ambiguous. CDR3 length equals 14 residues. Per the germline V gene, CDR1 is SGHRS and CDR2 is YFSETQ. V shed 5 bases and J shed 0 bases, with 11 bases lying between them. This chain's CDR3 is CASSSGQDQETQYF. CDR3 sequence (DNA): TGCGCCAGCAGTTCCGGCCAGGACCAAGAGACCCAGTACTTC.

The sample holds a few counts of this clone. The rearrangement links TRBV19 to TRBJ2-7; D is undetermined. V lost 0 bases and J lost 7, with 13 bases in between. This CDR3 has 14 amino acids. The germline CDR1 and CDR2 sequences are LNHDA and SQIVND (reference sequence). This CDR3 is CASSIDPGGPEQYF. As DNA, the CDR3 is TGTGCCAGTAGTATAGATCCGGGTGGTCCTGAGCAGTACTTC. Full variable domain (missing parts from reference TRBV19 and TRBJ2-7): DGGITQSPKYLFRKEGQNVTLSCEQNLNHDAMYWYRQDPGQGLRLIYYSQIVNDFQKGDIAEGYSVSREKKESFPLTVTSAQKNPTAFYLCASSIDPGGPEQYFGPGTRLTVT.

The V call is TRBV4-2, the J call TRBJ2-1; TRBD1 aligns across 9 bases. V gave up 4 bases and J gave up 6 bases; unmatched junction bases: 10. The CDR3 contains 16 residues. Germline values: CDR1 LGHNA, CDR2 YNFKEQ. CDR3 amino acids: CASSLNSGQGPNEQFF. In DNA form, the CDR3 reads TGTGCCAGCAGCCTCAACTCGGGACAGGGACCCAATGAGCAGTTCTTC.